This T cell receptor (beta chain) was identified in a study of cytomegalovirus exposure and HLA in healthy donors. General study results and limits: TCR beta chains associated with HLA were, in a later analysis, more clonally expanded than equally common others.

Germline-derived CDR1 and CDR2 are MNHEY and SVGAGI. V shed 5 bases and J shed 2 bases, with 12 bases lying between them. This CDR3 spans 15 amino acids. Worth noting for this clone: Antigen unknown.

PCR employed 60 Vbeta and 13 Jbeta primers. Some clones are missing from TCRdb's copy, which holds only in-frame ones; the method was immunoSEQ multiplex PCR. The data contain 63,000 or so clones, around 80% of them singletons. The gene calls are TRBV6-5 and TRBJ2-2, with D perhaps TRBD2 (6 bases). The sequence derives from a woman between 25 and 40 years old in good health and CMV-seropositive. Sequencing was performed on PBMCs. The CDR3 reads CASSQGLTNTGELFF. In nucleotides, the CDR3 is TGTGCCAGCAGTCAGGGACTTACAAACACCGGGGAGCTGTTTTTT.